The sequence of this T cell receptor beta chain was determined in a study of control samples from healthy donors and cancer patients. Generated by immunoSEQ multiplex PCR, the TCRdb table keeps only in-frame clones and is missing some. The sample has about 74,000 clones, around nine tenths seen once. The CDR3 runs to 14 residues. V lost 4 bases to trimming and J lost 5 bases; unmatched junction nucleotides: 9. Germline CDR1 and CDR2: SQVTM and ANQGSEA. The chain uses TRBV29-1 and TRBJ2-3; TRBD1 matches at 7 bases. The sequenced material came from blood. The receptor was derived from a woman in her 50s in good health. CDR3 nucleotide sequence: TGCAGCGTTGTTTCACAGGGGATAGGAGATACGCAGTATTTT. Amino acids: CSVVSQGIGDTQYF.